This T cell receptor beta chain originates from a study of blood T cell repertoires in COVID-19 (dated by TCRdb to 2019 to 2021). In terms of the full investigation: Samples covering the acute and convalescent phases of COVID-19 were provided by collaborators in the United States, Italy and Spain. The repertoires were released in a freely available public database intended as a resource for research on the immune response to SARS-CoV-2. Sample metadata almost always included a de-identified subject ID, COVID-19 status, age in years and sex. Where available, HLA class I and class II types were taken from metadata supplied by the sample provider and were not determined by assay-based typing. The material from the prospective study consisted of cDNA or gDNA derived from T cells, B-cell-depleted T cells, or PBMCs. Samples were obtained from the ongoing ImmuneRACE study (first 160 participants) and from over 1,000 subjects provided by 6 global collaborators. Deeply sampled blood TCRbeta repertoires from subjects exposed to, actively infected with, or recovered from COVID-19 were included in the dataset. Points the paper makes about the study in general: The quantity of clinical and demographic metadata differed by source and by participant and was supplied without curation.

The immunoSEQ Assay, a bias-controlled multiplex PCR, was used to amplify TCRbeta CDR3 regions from genomic DNA. The source study handled its data this way. Nucleated cell counts per sample were estimated from amplification of reference gene primers within the assay. To quantify the absolute abundance of each unique TCRbeta CDR3 rearrangement, sequence reads were collapsed and filtered. For each sample, productive Simpson clonality was calculated as the square root of Simpson's diversity index across productive rearrangements. The table was pulled from immuneACCESS by TCRdb, which kept in-frame rearrangements only. Such tables lose some clones; where checked, under half of the loss comes from unresolved V genes, and the rest has no known cause. The V and J calls and clone size are taken from that table; D and trimming were inferred from the DNA. The sample records around 56,000 clones, roughly nine tenths of which are singletons. Around 18% of the sample goes to the ten largest clones.

Points on this clone: The antigen this receptor binds is unknown. There are no base qualities to consult, and no much larger clone falls within one base.

Each collaborating institution followed its own protocols to collect whole blood in K2EDTA tubes. Collaborator samples were shipped for TCRbeta analysis as frozen whole blood, isolated PBMCs, or DNA extracted from either sample type. From the germline V gene, CDR1 is KGHSH and CDR2 is LQKENI. Including the terminal cysteine and phenylalanine, the CDR3 comprises 16 residues. Only the CDR3 DNA stays, 48 bases, in frame from base 1. V sheds 3 bases and J sheds 2 bases, leaving 13 bases between their ends. The TCR comes from a human donor in a cohort sampled during active COVID-19. Sequenced sample: peripheral blood. The chain links TRBV18 with TRBJ1-4; the D segment cannot be called with confidence. The nucleotide sequence is given as TGTGCCAGCTCACCCGACCAGGCACCTACTAATGAAAAACTGTTTTTT. Its translation is CASSPDQAPTNEKLFF.